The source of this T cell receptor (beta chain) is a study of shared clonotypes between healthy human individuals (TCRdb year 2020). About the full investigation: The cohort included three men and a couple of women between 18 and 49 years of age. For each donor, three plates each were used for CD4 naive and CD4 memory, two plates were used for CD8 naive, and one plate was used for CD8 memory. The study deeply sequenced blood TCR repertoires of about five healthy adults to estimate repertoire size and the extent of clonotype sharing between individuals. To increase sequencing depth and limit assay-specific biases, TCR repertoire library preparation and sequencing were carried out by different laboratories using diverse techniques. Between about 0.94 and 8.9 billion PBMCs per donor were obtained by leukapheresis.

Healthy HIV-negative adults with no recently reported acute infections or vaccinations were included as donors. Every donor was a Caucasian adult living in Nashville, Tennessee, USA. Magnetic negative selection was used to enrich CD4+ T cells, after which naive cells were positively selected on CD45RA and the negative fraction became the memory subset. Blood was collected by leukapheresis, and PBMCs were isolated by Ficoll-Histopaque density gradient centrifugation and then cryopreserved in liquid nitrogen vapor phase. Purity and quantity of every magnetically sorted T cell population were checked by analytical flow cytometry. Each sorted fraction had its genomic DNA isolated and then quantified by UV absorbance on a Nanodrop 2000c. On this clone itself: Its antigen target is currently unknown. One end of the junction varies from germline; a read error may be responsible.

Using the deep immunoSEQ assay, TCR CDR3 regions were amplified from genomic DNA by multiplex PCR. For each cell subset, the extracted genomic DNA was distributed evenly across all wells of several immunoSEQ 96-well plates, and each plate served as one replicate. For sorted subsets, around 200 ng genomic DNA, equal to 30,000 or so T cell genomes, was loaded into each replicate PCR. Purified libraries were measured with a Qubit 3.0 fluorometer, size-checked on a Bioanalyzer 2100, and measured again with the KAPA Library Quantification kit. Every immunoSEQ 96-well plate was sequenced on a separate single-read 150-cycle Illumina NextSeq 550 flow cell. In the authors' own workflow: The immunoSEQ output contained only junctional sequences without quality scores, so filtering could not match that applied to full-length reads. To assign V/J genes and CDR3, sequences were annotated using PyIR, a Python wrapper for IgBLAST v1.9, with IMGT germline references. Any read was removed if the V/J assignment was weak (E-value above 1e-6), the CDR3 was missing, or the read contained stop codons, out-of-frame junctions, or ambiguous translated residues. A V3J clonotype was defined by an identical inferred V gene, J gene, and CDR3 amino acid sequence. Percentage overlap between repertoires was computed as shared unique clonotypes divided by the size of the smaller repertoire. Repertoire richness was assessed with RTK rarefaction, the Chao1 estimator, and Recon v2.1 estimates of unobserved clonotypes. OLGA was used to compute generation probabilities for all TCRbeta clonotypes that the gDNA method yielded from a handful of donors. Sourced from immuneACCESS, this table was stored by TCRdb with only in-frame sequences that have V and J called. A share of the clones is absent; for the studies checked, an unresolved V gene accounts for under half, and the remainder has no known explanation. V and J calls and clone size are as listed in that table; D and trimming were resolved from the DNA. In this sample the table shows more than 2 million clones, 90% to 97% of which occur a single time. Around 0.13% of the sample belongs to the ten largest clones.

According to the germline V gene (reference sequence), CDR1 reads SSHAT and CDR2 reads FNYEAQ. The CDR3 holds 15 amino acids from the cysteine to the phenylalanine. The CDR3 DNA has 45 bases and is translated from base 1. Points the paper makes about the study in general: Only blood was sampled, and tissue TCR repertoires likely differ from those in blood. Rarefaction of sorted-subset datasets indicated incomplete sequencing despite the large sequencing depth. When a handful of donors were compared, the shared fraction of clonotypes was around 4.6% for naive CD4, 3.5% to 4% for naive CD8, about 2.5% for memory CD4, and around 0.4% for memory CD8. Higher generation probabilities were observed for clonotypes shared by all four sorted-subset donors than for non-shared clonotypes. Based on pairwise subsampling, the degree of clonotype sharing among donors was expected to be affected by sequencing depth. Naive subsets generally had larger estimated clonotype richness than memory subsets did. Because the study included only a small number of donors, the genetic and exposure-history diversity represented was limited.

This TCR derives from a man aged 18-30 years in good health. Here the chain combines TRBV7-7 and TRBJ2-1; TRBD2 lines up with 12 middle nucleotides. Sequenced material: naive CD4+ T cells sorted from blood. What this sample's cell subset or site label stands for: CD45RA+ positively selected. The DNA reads TGTGCTAGCAGCTCCGGACTAGCGGGAAACAATGAGCAGTTCTTC. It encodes CASSSGLAGNNEQFF.